Presented here are 22 T cell receptor beta chains from one specimen sequenced in a study of immune evolution from preneoplasia to lung adenocarcinoma. Generated by immunoSEQ multiplex PCR, the TCRdb table keeps only in-frame clones and is missing some. The sample consists of under 10,000 clones, 60% to 80% of them appearing once. The sequenced sample was FFPE adjacent normal lung tissue. The origin of the receptors is a person in their sixties or seventies with lung adenocarcinoma.

The rearrangement joins TRBV18 to TRBJ2-7; possible D gene TRBD2, 6 bases. The CDR3 has 14 amino acids. The germline V and J ends were trimmed by 3 bases and 5 bases, with 14 bases remaining between them. Germline CDR1 reads KGHSH; CDR2 reads LQKENI. CDR3 DNA sequence: TGTGCCAGCTCACCCGGGCGGGGTCCAGACGAGCAGTACTTC. Amino acid sequence: CASSPGRGPDEQYF.

The CDR3 DNA follows: TGTGCCAGCAGTTACTCAATCGGCCCCACGGCCTACGAGCAGTACTTC. This translates into CASSYSIGPTAYEQYF. V and J are TRBV6-5 and TRBJ2-7; D uncertain. CDR3 size: 16 residues. In germline, CDR1 is MNHEY, CDR2 SVGAGI. The V gene lost 0 bases and the J gene lost 2 bases, with 14 bases spanning the gap.

The chain joins TRBV6-1 to TRBJ1-6, with TRBD1 matching over 7 bases. This CDR3 has 16 residues. Per the germline V gene, CDR1 is MNHNS and CDR2 is SASEGT. J lost 7 bases, V lost 1 base, and 7 bases had no gene match. CDR3 coding DNA: TGTGCCAGCAGTGAAGGTTGGGACAGTGTAAATTCACCCCTCCACTTT. Translating it yields CASSEGWDSVNSPLHF.

This chain uses TRBV6-1 with TRBJ2-2; TRBD2 matches 9 bases. From germline, CDR1 is MNHNS and CDR2 SASEGT. The CDR3 length is 14 residues. V dropped 11 bases and J dropped 2; count of bases not matched to a gene: 6. This CDR3 is CAGSGGLNTGELFF. The CDR3 DNA reads TGTGCCGGTAGCGGGGGCCTCAACACCGGGGAGCTGTTTTTT.

This clone was observed a handful of times. The rearrangement uses TRBV29-1 and TRBJ1-1; D is unclear. This CDR3 has 15 residues. Germline values: CDR1 SQVTM, CDR2 ANQGSEA. V was trimmed by 4 bases and J by 3 bases, leaving 18 bases between them. CDR3 sequence reads: CSVVQDLGLDTEAFF. CDR3 bases: TGCAGCGTTGTGCAGGACCTAGGCTTGGACACTGAAGCTTTCTTT.

J is TRBJ1-1 and V is TRBV4-1; D perhaps matches TRBD1 (5 bases). Trimming took off 1 base at V and 1 base at J, with 10 bases between the two ends. Germline CDR1 reads MGHRA; CDR2 reads YSYEKL. The CDR3 length is 15 residues. The chain's CDR3 is CASSQGAGQNTEAFF. The CDR3 DNA follows: TGCGCCAGCAGCCAAGGAGCAGGACAGAACACTGAAGCTTTCTTT.

Judged by abundance, this clone is large (0.1 to 1%). V usage is TRBV18 and J usage is TRBJ1-1, with D tentatively TRBD1 (5 bases). The V gene's germline CDR1 is KGHSH and CDR2 LQKENI. The CDR3 extends over 16 amino acids. The V end was cut by 0 bases, the J end by 2 bases, with 13 bases between. The CDR3 protein is CASSPPSRGSNTEAFF. CDR3 sequence (DNA): TGTGCCAGCTCACCACCGAGTAGGGGATCTAACACTGAAGCTTTCTTT.

This rearrangement joins TRBV5-4 to TRBJ1-4; D is possibly TRBD1 (5 bases). Looked up from germline, CDR1 is SGHNT and CDR2 is YYREEE (reference sequence). V lost 2 bases and J 8 bases, leaving 16 bases between the germline ends. The CDR3 spans 15 residues. As DNA, the CDR3 is TGTGCCAGCAGCTTAACCGGGACTGGGGTGGAAAAACTGTTTTTT. Residues: CASSLTGTGVEKLFF. The entire variable domain, with the rest obtained from reference TRBV5-4 and TRBJ1-4, is as follows: ETGVTQSPTHLIKTRGQQVTLRCSSQSGHNTVSWYQQALGQGPQFIFQYYREEENGRGNFPPRFSGLQFPNYSSELNVNALELDDSALYLCASSLTGTGVEKLFFGSGTQLSVL.

The V gene is TRBV7-2, the J gene TRBJ2-7; no firm D call. Germline CDR1 is SGHTA and CDR2 is FQGNSA. The V end was cut by 8 bases, the J end by 3 bases, with 8 bases between. The length of the CDR3 is 11 residues. The chain's CDR3 is CASVLGYEQYF. CDR3 in DNA: TGTGCCAGCGTTTTGGGCTACGAGCAGTACTTC.

V gene TRBV11-2 combines with J gene TRBJ2-7; the D is unclear. The CDR3 has 14 residues. Deletions cut 2 bases from V and 3 bases from J, with 11 bases between. The V gene's germline CDR1 is SGHAT and CDR2 FQNNGV. The CDR3 nucleotides read TGTGCCAGCAGCTTATATGAGGCGGACTACGAGCAGTACTTC. Protein: CASSLYEADYEQYF.

The chain has TRBV9 and TRBJ2-1; tentatively, D is TRBD2 (6 bases). The V gene lost 0 bases and the J gene lost 3 bases, with 19 bases spanning the gap. This CDR3 spans 18 amino acids. The V gene's germline CDR1 is SGDLS and CDR2 YYNGEE. CDR3 region: CASSVVPGEGALYNEQFF. DNA for the CDR3: TGTGCCAGCAGCGTAGTCCCGGGAGAAGGGGCTCTCTACAATGAGCAGTTCTTC.

This CDR3 is CASSLGATGEQPQHF. CDR3 in DNA: TGTGCCAGTAGTTTGGGGGCGACAGGGGAACAGCCCCAGCATTTT. The rearrangement joins TRBV19 to TRBJ1-5, with TRBD1 matching 8 bases. Germline CDR1 and CDR2: LNHDA and SQIVND (reference sequence). Unmatched junction bases numbered 10, after V lost 5 bases and J lost 7 bases. The CDR3 covers 15 residues.

The chain recombines TRBV6-5 with TRBJ2-3; TRBD1 matches at 10 bases. The V segment lost 5 bases and the J segment 6 bases; nucleotides outside the gene matches: 8. Germline CDR1 reads MNHEY; CDR2 reads SVGAGI. The CDR3 is 15 amino acids. CDR3 sequence (DNA): TGTGCCAGCAGTCCTCGACAGGGGGCGATGGATACGCAGTATTTT. Protein product: CASSPRQGAMDTQYF.

This rearrangement joins TRBV5-8 to TRBJ2-1; 9 positions agree with TRBD1. Per germline, CDR1 SGHTS and CDR2 YDEGEE. V was clipped by 4 bases and J by 3 bases; unmatched bases: 2. This CDR3 spans 14 amino acids. The CDR3 sequence: CASSRTGDYNEQFF. The CDR3 nucleotides read TGTGCCAGCAGCAGGACAGGGGACTACAATGAGCAGTTCTTC.

This rearrangement joins TRBV27 to TRBJ2-7, with 7 bases fitting TRBD2. The junction had 4 bases not matched to a gene; V was cut back by 4 bases and J by 4 bases. This CDR3 contains 13 residues. The germline V gene encodes CDR1 MNHEY and CDR2 SMNVEV (reference sequence). In DNA form, the CDR3 reads TGTGCCAGCAGTTACGCCGGGGGGTACGAGCAGTACTTC. Translated, it gives CASSYAGGYEQYF.

CDR3 protein: CASQVNYGYTF. CDR3 sequence (DNA): TGTGCCAGTCAGGTTAACTATGGCTACACCTTC. The chain couples TRBV28 to TRBJ1-2; no clear D. The V gene lost 9 bases and the J gene lost 1 base, with 6 bases spanning the gap. The germline V gene has CDR1 MDHEN and CDR2 SYDVKM. The CDR3 consists of 11 residues.

The genes are TRBV7-9 and TRBJ1-4; D remains unclear. CDR1 and CDR2 from the germline V gene are SEHNR and FQNEAQ (reference sequence). The CDR3 sequence is 15 residues long. Trimming removed 3 bases at V and 5 bases at J, with 13 bases between. CDR3 sequence reads: CASSLKAAPNEKLFF. In nucleotides, the CDR3 is TGTGCCAGCAGCTTGAAGGCGGCTCCCAATGAAAAACTGTTTTTT. The variable domain in full, completed from reference TRBV7-9 and TRBJ1-4, reads DTGVSQNPRHKITKRGQNVTFRCDPISEHNRLYWYRQTLGQGPEFLTYFQNEAQLEKSRLLSDRFSAERPKGSFSTLEIQRTEQGDSAMYLCASSLKAAPNEKLFFGSGTQLSVL.

A few counts support this clone. This chain joins TRBV5-1 and TRBJ1-1; D is perhaps TRBD1 (6 bases). CDR1 is SGHRS and CDR2 is YFSETQ in the germline V gene. V gave up 2 bases and J gave up 0 bases, with 17 bases separating them. The CDR3 totals 17 residues. In DNA form, the CDR3 reads TGCGCCAGCAGCTTCTCCGGGGGGCGAAGCATGAACACTGAAGCTTTCTTT. The encoded protein is CASSFSGGRSMNTEAFF.

The V and J genes are TRBV6-5 and TRBJ1-6; TRBD1 matches at 11 bases. Germline CDR1 and CDR2: MNHEY and SVGAGI. The J segment lost 7 bases and the V segment lost 2 bases, leaving 4 bases of the junction unmatched. The length of the CDR3 is 16 residues. The CDR3 DNA is TGTGCCAGCAGTTACCGTGGGACAGGGGGAAATTCACCCCTCCACTTT. Translating gives CASSYRGTGGNSPLHF.

This chain joins TRBV5-1 and TRBJ2-3; D not resolved. The CDR3 is 16 residues long. CDR1 is SGHRS and CDR2 is YFSETQ in the germline V gene. V lost 0 bases to trimming and J lost 4 bases, with 15 bases between them. In DNA form, the CDR3 reads TGCGCCAGCAGCTTGGTAGTGGTGGGGTCCGCAGATACGCAGTATTTT. Encoded protein: CASSLVVVGSADTQYF.

This chain connects TRBV18 to TRBJ1-6; D may be TRBD1 (6 bases). Germline values: CDR1 KGHSH, CDR2 LQKENI. This CDR3 is built from 17 residues. The germline V and J ends were trimmed by 1 base and 10 bases, with 20 bases remaining between them. In DNA, the CDR3 is TGTGCCAGCTCACCACTTTTGGTTGCACAGGGAGGGTCACCCCTCCACTTT. Amino acid sequence: CASSPLLVAQGGSPLHF.

The CDR3 sequence: CASSKDRDDEQYF. The CDR3 DNA is TGTGCCAGCAGTAAGGACAGGGATGACGAGCAGTACTTC. The chain joins TRBV6-5 to TRBJ2-7, with 8 bases identical to TRBD1. J gave up 5 bases and V 5 bases, and 5 bases lay outside the gene matches. Germline lookup yields CDR1 MNHEY and CDR2 SVGAGI. This CDR3 spans 13 amino acids.